These T cell receptor beta chains were read from a single sample in a study of human T cells and chemical hapten exposure. TCRdb re-derived calls from the RACE reads in MiXCR, one entry per CDR3 protein. The sample shows more than 65,000 distinct CDR3 sequences, around 7% of them seen only once. This material consisted of whole blood, taken in connection with sensitization to the hapten diphenylcyclopropenone (DPC). These receptors came from a woman aged 30 to 39 with alopecia areata. Some clones in this sample may be carry-over from other donors' samples. Both conserved end residues are part of each CDR3. The D gene is left open where the match is weak. Expanded clones are given a class, and other clones once, few, many or no size at all.

v_gene	d_gene	j_gene	abundance	CDR3nt	CDR3aa
TRBV13	TRBD2	TRBJ2-3	-	TGTGCCAGCAGCCCCCTGCGGGGGGCTGGCACAGATACGCAGTATTTT	CASSPLRGAGTDTQYF
TRBV5-1	-	TRBJ1-6	few	TGCGCCAGCAGCTTGGGTACGGGTTCACCCCTCCACTTT	CASSLGTGSPLHF
TRBV12-3/TRBV12-4	-	TRBJ1-1	many	TGTGCCAGCAGTTTAGGCCACGGGGCTGAAGCTTTCTTT	CASSLGHGAEAFF
TRBV12-3/TRBV12-4	-	TRBJ2-7	many	TGTGCCAGCAGTTTAGGGTCCTACGAGCAGTACTTC	CASSLGSYEQYF
TRBV3-1	-	TRBJ1-2	few	TGTGCCAGCAGCCAAGGGGACTATAACGGCTACACCTTC	CASSQGDYNGYTF
TRBV3-1	-	TRBJ2-3	-	TGTGCCAGCAGCCCTCTTCTCCGGGGGACAGATACGCAGTATTTT	CASSPLLRGTDTQYF
TRBV3-1	TRBD2	TRBJ2-1	many	TGTGCCAGCAGCCCACGCTGGCCGGGGGGGCCGTCCAATGAGCAGTTCTTC	CASSPRWPGGPSNEQFF
TRBV29-1	-	TRBJ2-7	-	TGCAGCGTTGAGGGACAAGGCACCTACGAGCAGTACTTC	CSVEGQGTYEQYF
TRBV12-3/TRBV12-4	-	TRBJ1-2	-	TGTGCCAGCAGTCCCTGGGACCCTCGGGATGACTATGGCTACACCTTC	CASSPWDPRDDYGYTF
TRBV7-8	-	TRBJ1-1	many	TGTGCCAGCAGCTTAGCGCTAGGGTCGTACACTGAAGCTTTCTTT	CASSLALGSYTEAFF
TRBV19	TRBD1	TRBJ1-1	-	TGTGCCAGTAGTAGGCAGGGGGCACCTGAAGCTTTCTTT	CASSRQGAPEAFF
TRBV21-1	-	TRBJ2-3	many	TGTGCCAGCAGCGCAGGACTAGCGGGGACCACAGATACGCAGTATTTT	CASSAGLAGTTDTQYF
TRBV10-3	-	TRBJ1-1	many	TGTGCCATCAGTGAGTCGCAACATGGGAGTCTGAACACTGAAGCTTTCTTT	CAISESQHGSLNTEAFF
TRBV5-4	-	TRBJ1-1	many	TGTGCCAGCAGCTTGGGATATTCCAGGATAGCTTTCTTT	CASSLGYSRIAFF
TRBV5-4	TRBD1	TRBJ2-3	few	TGTGCCAGCAGCTTACGGACAGGGGAAATCGCAGATACGCAGTATTTT	CASSLRTGEIADTQYF
TRBV27	TRBD1	TRBJ1-2	few	TGTGCCAGCAGTAAGGACAGGACTAACTATGGCTACACCTTC	CASSKDRTNYGYTF
TRBV10-3	-	TRBJ1-2	-	TGTGCCATCTGGGGATCTGGCAGGGATTCGAACTATGGCTACACCTTC	CAIWGSGRDSNYGYTF
TRBV2	-	TRBJ2-1	few	TGTGCCAGCAGGGCAAGGGGGAGCTACAATGAGCAGTTCTTC	CASRARGSYNEQFF
TRBV20-1	-	TRBJ2-2	few	TGCAGTGCTAGGGGGAAGAGGGCCAGGGAATCCGGGGAGCTGTTTTTT	CSARGKRARESGELFF
TRBV11-2	TRBD1	TRBJ2-3	few	TGTGCCAGCAGCTCCCCGACAGGGCGAACGCAGTATTTT	CASSSPTGRTQYF
TRBV20-1	-	TRBJ2-3	many	TGCAGTGCTAGGAGGGCAGATACGCAGTATTTT	CSARRADTQYF
TRBV23-1	-	TRBJ2-6	few	TGCGCCACCGGGACAATCTCCTCTGGGGCCAACGTCCTGACTTTC	CATGTISSGANVLTF
TRBV6-1	-	TRBJ2-7	many	TGTGCCAGCAGTGATGCGGCGGGGGCTGCCTACGAGCAGTACTTC	CASSDAAGAAYEQYF
TRBV5-1	-	TRBJ2-5	few	TGCGCCAGCAGCTTGGGGGCCCAACAGCCCTTCGGGGAGACCCAGTACTTC	CASSLGAQQPFGETQYF
TRBV6-5	-	TRBJ2-7	many	TGTGCCAGCAGACGAGGGACGGCCTACGAGCAGTACTTC	CASRRGTAYEQYF
TRBV7-9	-	TRBJ2-3	-	TGTGCCAGCAGCCCATCGGCTTACCGGGTAGATGCGCAGTATTTT	CASSPSAYRVDAQYF
TRBV2	TRBD2	TRBJ2-1	-	TGTGCCAGCATCCCATTAGGGACTAGCACCGACAATGAGCAGTTCTTC	CASIPLGTSTDNEQFF
TRBV20-1	TRBD2	TRBJ2-5	-	TGCAGTGCCAGACTAGCGGGGGCTCCCAGGGAGACCCAGTACTTC	CSARLAGAPRETQYF
TRBV7-9	TRBD2	TRBJ2-3	many	TGTGCCAGCAGCCTGCTTGTGGGGCTAGCGGGGAATAACCACCTTAGCACAGATACGCAGTATTTT	CASSLLVGLAGNNHLSTDTQYF
TRBV4-2	TRBD1	TRBJ2-1	few	TGTGCCAGCAGCCCCGTGACACAGGGGTTCAATGAGCAGTTCTTC	CASSPVTQGFNEQFF
TRBV12-3/TRBV12-4	-	TRBJ1-1	many	TGTGCCAGCACCCCGCGGGCATTGAACACTGAAGCTTTCTTT	CASTPRALNTEAFF
TRBV20-1	-	TRBJ1-1	-	TGCAGTGCTAGAATGGGAGGGGTGGACACTGAAGCTTTCTTT	CSARMGGVDTEAFF
TRBV27	-	TRBJ2-3	few	TGTGCCAGCGCCAACTACCAAGATACGCAGTATTTT	CASANYQDTQYF
TRBV9	-	TRBJ2-3	-	TGTGCCAGCAGCGTAGAGCCTGGCACAGATACGCAGTATTTT	CASSVEPGTDTQYF
TRBV10-3	-	TRBJ1-1	-	TGTGCCATCAGCCAGACCCCAGGTGATTTGAGAGCTTTCTTT	CAISQTPGDLRAFF
TRBV7-9	-	TRBJ1-2	many	TGTGCCAGCAGCCAGGGGACGGCTTACAACTATGGCTACACCTTC	CASSQGTAYNYGYTF
TRBV21-1	-	TRBJ1-3	-	TGTGCCAGCAGCAAGCAGGGTTCTTCAGGAAACACCATATATTTT	CASSKQGSSGNTIYF
TRBV10-3	TRBD1	TRBJ2-3	many	TGTGCCACCGCCGACGGACAGGGGATGGCGACAGATACGCAGTATTTT	CATADGQGMATDTQYF
TRBV7-9	TRBD1	TRBJ1-1	-	TGTGCCAGCAGCTCCTCCGGGACAGAAAATGAAGCTTTCTTT	CASSSSGTENEAFF
TRBV29-1	-	TRBJ1-1	-	TGCAGCGTTGAATTCGAGACAGGGAACACTGAAGCTTTCTTT	CSVEFETGNTEAFF
TRBV20-1	TRBD1	TRBJ2-7	many	TGCAGTGCTAGCTGGACAGGGGGCCACGAGCAGTACTTC	CSASWTGGHEQYF
TRBV12-3/TRBV12-4	-	TRBJ1-5	few	TGTGCCAGCAGTTTGGCAGGCAATCAGCCCCAGCATTTT	CASSLAGNQPQHF
TRBV19	-	TRBJ1-5	few	TGTGCCAGTAGTCCCGTGGGAGGGGGATTGGGCAATCAGCCCCAGCATTTT	CASSPVGGGLGNQPQHF
TRBV12-3/TRBV12-4	-	TRBJ1-4	few	TGTGCCAGCAGCCACCAGGGGTCTAATGAAAAACTGTTTTTT	CASSHQGSNEKLFF
TRBV5-1	TRBD2	TRBJ2-3	many	TGCGCCAGCAGCTTGGCCGGGACTAGCGGGGGGGCAGATACGCAGTATTTT	CASSLAGTSGGADTQYF
TRBV27	-	TRBJ1-5	-	TGTGCCAGCAGTTTAATCCCGACCGGTCAGCCCCAGCATTTT	CASSLIPTGQPQHF
TRBV20-1	TRBD1	TRBJ2-3	many	TGCAGTGCACATGACAGGGGAGGCACAGATACGCAGTATTTT	CSAHDRGGTDTQYF
TRBV9	-	TRBJ2-7	-	TGTGCCAGCAGCGTAGCAGGGGCCGCAGAGGAGCAGTACTTC	CASSVAGAAEEQYF